Listed below are T cell receptor beta chains from one sample, sequenced in a study of tumor and adjacent non-tumor tissue in lung cancer. TCRdb recomputed calls from the multiplex PCR reads with MiXCR, one row per CDR3 protein. The profile shows 110,000 or so distinct CDR3 sequences, around 80% of them singletons. Sequenced input: lung tumor tissue. The receptors come from a woman aged 55-69 years with non-small cell lung cancer. Both conserved end residues are part of each CDR3. The D gene is left open where the match is weak. Some rows have no size entry. The others give once, few or many, or a class for an expanded clone.

CDR3 DNA,CDR3 protein,clone size,J gene,D gene,V gene
TGTGCCAGCAGCTTAAGCGCGGTGAACACTGAAGCTTTCTTT,CASSLSAVNTEAFF,few,TRBJ1-1,.,TRBV7-3
TGCACCAGCAGCTTATTGGGGATAGGTTTCAATGAGCAGTTCTTC,CTSSLLGIGFNEQFF,.,TRBJ2-1,.,TRBV11-3
TGCACCAGCAGCTTAGATGTGGGAACCTACGAGCAGTACTTC,CTSSLDVGTYEQYF,.,TRBJ2-7,.,TRBV11-3
TGTGCCAGCAGCTTAGAGACTAGTGGGAAGAACAATGAGCAGTTCTTC,CASSLETSGKNNEQFF,.,TRBJ2-1,.,TRBV11-3
TGTGTCAGCAGTGCGGGACTAATAGAGACCCAGTACTTC,CVSSAGLIETQYF,.,TRBJ2-5,TRBD2,TRBV12-3/TRBV12-4
TGCTCCAGCAGCCAAGATCGCTGCAGGGACTATGACTACACCTTC,CSSSQDRCRDYDYTF,.,TRBJ1-2,.,TRBV4-3
TGCAGCATTCACCCTGGAGGGACAGGTGTCAATGAGCAGTTCTTC,CSIHPGGTGVNEQFF,.,TRBJ2-1,TRBD1,TRBV29-1
TGTGCCAGCAGTTTCACAGGGGATTACACAGATACGCAGTATTTT,CASSFTGDYTDTQYF,many,TRBJ2-3,TRBD1,TRBV12-3/TRBV12-4
TGCGCTAGCAGCCATCTACAGGGTGATGGGGCCAAGGTCCTGATTTTC,CASSHLQGDGAKVLIF,.,TRBJ2-6,.,TRBV4-3
TGCGCCAGTAGCCAAGATCGGACAGGGAATCAGCCCCAGCATTTT,CASSQDRTGNQPQHF,.,TRBJ1-5,TRBD1,TRBV4-1
TGTGCCAGCAGTGAAGAGCCCAGAAGTAACGAGCAGTACTTC,CASSEEPRSNEQYF,many,TRBJ2-7,.,TRBV6-1
TGTGCCAGTAGCTTAGAGTTGACTAGCGGGATCCACAGCGAGCAGTTCTTC,CASSLELTSGIHSEQFF,.,TRBJ2-1,TRBD2,TRBV11-3
TGTGCCAGTACCTTAGAGTTGACTAGCGGGGGTCACAATGAGCAGTTCTTC,CASTLELTSGGHNEQFF,once,TRBJ2-1,TRBD2,TRBV11-3
TGTGCCAGTAGTCCCCGAGCTGGGTTTTTTGGATACACTGAAACTTTCTTT,CASSPRAGFFGYTETFF,once,TRBJ1-1,.,TRBV6-2/TRBV6-3
TGTGCCAGCAGTTTATACGACGGAACTAGGGGAAACATCATATATTTT,CASSLYDGTRGNIIYF,.,TRBJ1-3,.,TRBV12-3/TRBV12-4
TGTGCCAGCAGTGAGGGAGGGGGGGCCAACATTGAAGCTTTCTTT,CASSEGGGANIEAFF,.,TRBJ1-1,.,TRBV6-1
TGTGCCAGCAGCCAGGCAATCGCTAGCAGGGGGATGAATGAGCATTTCTTC,CASSQAIASRGMNEHFF,once,TRBJ2-1,TRBD1,TRBV4-2
TGTGCCAGCAGCTGGGGGGGTAGCGGGAGGTCCCCCTACGAGCAGTACTTC,CASSWGGSGRSPYEQYF,many,TRBJ2-7,TRBD2,TRBV5-6
TGTGCCAGCAGTTCTTCCTGGACGCGCTCCTATAATTCACCCCTCCACTTT,CASSSSWTRSYNSPLHF,.,TRBJ1-6,.,TRBV28
TGTGCCAGCAGCCACGAACTAGCGGGGAGCCTCCAAGATGCCCAGTACTTC,CASSHELAGSLQDAQYF,.,TRBJ2-5,TRBD2,TRBV11-2
TGTACCAGCACCCCACACAGGGACGGGTCCTACGAGCAGTACTTC,CTSTPHRDGSYEQYF,few,TRBJ2-7,.,TRBV6-2/TRBV6-3
TGTGCCAGCACCTCCCGAGACATGTCCCAGTACTTC,CASTSRDMSQYF,.,TRBJ2-5,.,TRBV6-2/TRBV6-3
TGCGCCAGCAGCTCGGCCGGGACAGTGTATCATGTCTCCTGCGAGCAGTACTTC,CASSSAGTVYHVSCEQYF,.,TRBJ2-7,TRBD1,TRBV11-2
TGTGCCAGCAGCGTTTTGGAACTAGTAACAAATGAGCAGTTCTTC,CASSVLELVTNEQFF,.,TRBJ2-1,.,TRBV11-3
TGCACTGCTAGAGATGACGGAAAAACGAAAAACAATCAGTACTTC,CTARDDGKTKNNQYF,.,TRBJ2-4,.,TRBV20-1
TGTGCCAGCAGTGAGCAAACGGGACGATACAATGAGCAGTTTTTC,CASSEQTGRYNEQFF,.,TRBJ2-1,.,TRBV6-1
TGTGCCAGCAGCTCCCCTCAGCGGGCGTTGGGGATCTACGAGCAGTACTTC,CASSSPQRALGIYEQYF,.,TRBJ2-7,.,TRBV28
TGCAGTGCCCTGGGACTAGCGGGGGAGCACTTCTTC,CSALGLAGEHFF,.,TRBJ2-1,TRBD2,TRBV20-1
TGCGCCAGCAGCCAAGAGGGGGGGCAGGGGGCGAGGAACTATGGCTACACCTTC,CASSQEGGQGARNYGYTF,.,TRBJ1-2,TRBD1,TRBV4-1
TGTGCCAGCAGTTTGCTGGAAGGGCGTGGTAGCTTTGGCTACACCTTC,CASSLLEGRGSFGYTF,.,TRBJ1-2,.,TRBV6-5
TGTGTCAGCAGTTACGCACCTTATAATTCACCCCTCCACTTT,CVSSYAPYNSPLHF,.,TRBJ1-6,.,TRBV6-5
TGTGCCAGCAGTCTCGCCTTGTCGCTACGCGACACTGAAGCTTTCTTT,CASSLALSLRDTEAFF,.,TRBJ1-1,.,TRBV12-3/TRBV12-4
TGTGCCAGCAGCTTGTTGCAGGGGATTTCTTACGAGCAGTACTTC,CASSLLQGISYEQYF,few,TRBJ2-7,.,TRBV11-3
TGTGCGAGCAGCTTGGGTAGCAACAATGCGCAGTTCTTC,CASSLGSNNAQFF,.,TRBJ2-1,.,TRBV5-5
TGCAGCGTCCGAGGGCCTCTTAGCACAGATACGCAGTATTTT,CSVRGPLSTDTQYF,few,TRBJ2-3,.,TRBV29-1
TGTGCCAGCAATTTAGTGGTAGCAACCCATGAGCAGTTCTTC,CASNLVVATHEQFF,.,TRBJ2-1,.,TRBV12-3/TRBV12-4
TGCAGTGCTAGATCTCAGGGCTACGGTCATAGCACAGATACACAGTATTTT,CSARSQGYGHSTDTQYF,.,TRBJ2-3,.,TRBV20-1
TGTGTAAGCAGTTTTGATGAAGAGAGCTCCTATAATTCACCCCTCAACTTT,CVSSFDEESSYNSPLNF,.,TRBJ1-6,.,TRBV6-6